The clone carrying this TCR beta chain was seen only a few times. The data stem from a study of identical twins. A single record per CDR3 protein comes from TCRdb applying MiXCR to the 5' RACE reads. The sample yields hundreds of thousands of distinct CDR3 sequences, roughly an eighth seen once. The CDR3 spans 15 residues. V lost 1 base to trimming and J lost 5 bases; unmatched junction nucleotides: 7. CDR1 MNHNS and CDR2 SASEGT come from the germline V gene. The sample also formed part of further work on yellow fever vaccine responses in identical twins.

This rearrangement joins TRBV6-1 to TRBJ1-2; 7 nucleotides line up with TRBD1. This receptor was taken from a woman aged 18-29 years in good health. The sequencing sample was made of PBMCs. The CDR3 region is CASSEGGTALYGYTF. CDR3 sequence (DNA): TGTGCCAGCAGTGAAGGAGGGACAGCGCTTTATGGCTACACCTTC.